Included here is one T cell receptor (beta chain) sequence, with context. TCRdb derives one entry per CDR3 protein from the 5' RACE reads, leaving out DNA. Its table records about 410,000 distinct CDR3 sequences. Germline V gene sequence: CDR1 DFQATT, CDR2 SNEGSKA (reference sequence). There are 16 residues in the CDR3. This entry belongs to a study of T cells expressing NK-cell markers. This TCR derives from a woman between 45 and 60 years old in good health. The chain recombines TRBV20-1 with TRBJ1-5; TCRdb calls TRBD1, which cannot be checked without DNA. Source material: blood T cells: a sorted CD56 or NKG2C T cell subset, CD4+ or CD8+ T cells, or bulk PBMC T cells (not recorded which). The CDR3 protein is CSASLQGRIGNQPQHF.